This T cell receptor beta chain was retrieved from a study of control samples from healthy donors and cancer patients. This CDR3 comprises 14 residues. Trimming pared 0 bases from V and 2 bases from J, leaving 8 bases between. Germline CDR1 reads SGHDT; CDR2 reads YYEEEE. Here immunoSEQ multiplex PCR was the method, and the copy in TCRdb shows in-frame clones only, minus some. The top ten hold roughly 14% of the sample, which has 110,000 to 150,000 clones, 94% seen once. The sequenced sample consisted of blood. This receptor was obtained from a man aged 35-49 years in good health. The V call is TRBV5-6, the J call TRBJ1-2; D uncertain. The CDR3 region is CASSLAQANYGYTF. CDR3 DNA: TGTGCCAGCAGCTTGGCGCAGGCAAACTATGGCTACACCTTC.